The sequence of this T cell receptor (beta chain) was determined in a study of CD8 T cells in Susac syndrome. Reverse transcription used about 0.45 to 1 ug RNA and random hexamers. TCRdb re-called the immunoSEQ multiplex PCR reads with MiXCR, one entry per CDR3 protein. The repertoire consists of around 190,000 distinct CDR3 sequences, with approximately 93% occurring once and the leading ten covering 0.1%. Germline V gene lookup returns CDR1 SGHNT and CDR2 YYREEE (reference sequence). The V and J ends lost 4 bases and 3 bases respectively, with 13 bases between them. The CDR3 runs to 14 residues. This chain uses TRBV5-4 with TRBJ1-1, with D possibly being TRBD1 (5 bases). Sequences were obtained from CD4+ T cells from PBMCs. The clonotype originates from a human donor in good health. This CDR3 is CASSLVLGDTEAFF. The DNA of the CDR3 is TGTGCCAGCAGCCTCGTGTTGGGGGACACTGAAGCTTTCTTT.